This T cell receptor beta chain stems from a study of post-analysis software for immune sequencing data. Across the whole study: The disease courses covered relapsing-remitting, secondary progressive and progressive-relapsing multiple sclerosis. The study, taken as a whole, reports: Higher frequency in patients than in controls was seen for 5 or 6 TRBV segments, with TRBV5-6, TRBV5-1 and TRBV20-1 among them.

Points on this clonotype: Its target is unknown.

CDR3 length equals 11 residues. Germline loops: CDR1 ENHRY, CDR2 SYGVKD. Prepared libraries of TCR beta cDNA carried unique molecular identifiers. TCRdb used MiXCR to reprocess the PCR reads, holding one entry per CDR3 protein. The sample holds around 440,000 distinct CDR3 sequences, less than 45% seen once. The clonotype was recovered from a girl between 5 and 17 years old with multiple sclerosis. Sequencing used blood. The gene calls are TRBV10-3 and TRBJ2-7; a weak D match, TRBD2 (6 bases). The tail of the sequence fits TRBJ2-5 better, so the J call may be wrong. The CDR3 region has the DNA TGTGCCACCGAAGCGGGAGAGACCCAGTACTTC. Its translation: CATEAGETQYF.